There are a few counts of the clone carrying this T cell receptor (beta chain). Its target is not known. The data derive from a study of blood T cells in healthy people across ages. The ends lost 4 bases at V and 6 bases at J; junction bases unmatched: 7. Germline V gives CDR1 DFQATT, CDR2 SNEGSKA (reference sequence). CDR3 length: 14 amino acids. It was with a sample-barcoded 5' primer and a J-beta primer mix that a second PCR of about 6 to 12 cycles was run. TCRdb analysed the 5' RACE reads with MiXCR anew, one entry per CDR3 protein. The sample lists 600,000 to 850,000 distinct CDR3 sequences; roughly 47% were seen once. Findings and caveats of the study: The lack of PBMC sorting stopped any conclusive naive versus antigen-experienced comparison. The long-lived group displayed more naive CD4+ cells, plus higher diversity, than the aged donors did.

Sequencing was done on a sample of blood. The chain uses TRBV20-1 and TRBJ1-5; 9 bases line up with TRBD1. This sequence originates from a woman between 55 and 75 years old in good health. CDR3 amino acids: CSAKGQGLSQPQHF. The DNA for the CDR3 is TGCAGTGCTAAGGGACAGGGACTAAGTCAGCCCCAGCATTTT.